This entry lists 14 T cell receptor beta chains sequenced from one sample in a study of CD8 T cells in ankylosing spondylitis. Each CDR3 protein gets one entry after TCRdb re-called the 5' RACE reads with MiXCR. The sample records some 240,000 distinct CDR3 sequences, under 20% being singletons. Sequencing used blood, either unsorted or a sorted T cell fraction (not recorded which). Every receptor here comes from a male donor with ankylosing spondylitis or in good health (not recorded which).

This clonotype came up many times. The chain couples TRBV9 to TRBJ2-2; TRBD2 matches 14 bases. Trimming cost V 4 bases and J 4 bases; bases outside gene matches: 6. The CDR3 spans 17 residues. Germline V gives CDR1 SGDLS, CDR2 YYNGEE. Here the CDR3 DNA reads TGTGCCAGCAGCCCGGGACTAGCGGGAGCGGGCACCGGGGAGCTGTTTTTT. This gives the protein CASSPGLAGAGTGELFF.

The table lists this clonotype with many counts. The chain is built from TRBV20-1 and TRBJ2-1; TRBD2 is a possible D gene (5 bases). CDR3 length: 16 residues. The V end was cut by 7 bases, the J end by 7 bases, with 26 bases between. Germline V gene lookup returns CDR1 DFQATT and CDR2 SNEGSKA (reference sequence). This chain's CDR3 is CSVRDTGRALRNEQFF. CDR3 DNA: TGCAGTGTTCGGGATACCGGGCGGGCCCTCCGGAATGAGCAGTTCTTC.

In this sample, this clonotype turned up a few times. The chain combines TRBV6-5 with TRBJ1-1; D is unclear. Germline V gives CDR1 MNHEY, CDR2 SVGAGI. The CDR3 has 15 amino acids. V was cut by 0 bases and J by 4 bases, with 12 bases left in between. The CDR3 loop is CASSYSREGSTEAFF. Here the CDR3 DNA reads TGTGCCAGCAGTTACTCGCGTGAAGGGAGCACTGAAGCTTTCTTT.

The rearrangement joins TRBV20-1 to TRBJ1-5; D gene uncertain. V shed 0 bases and J shed 0 bases, with 9 bases lying between them. This CDR3 region has 15 residues. Germline CDR1 reads DFQATT; CDR2 reads SNEGSKA (reference sequence). The chain's CDR3 is CSARDRQDSNQPQHF. The CDR3 DNA follows: TGCAGTGCTAGAGACAGACAAGATAGCAATCAGCCCCAGCATTTT.

The rearrangement uses TRBV10-1 and TRBJ2-1; TRBD1 matches 9 bases. The CDR3 runs 17 residues. The V and J ends lost 2 bases and 2 bases, in that order; junction bases with no gene match: 7. Germline V gene lookup returns CDR1 WNHNN and CDR2 SYGVQD (reference sequence). CDR3: CASSETGGHLTYNEQFF. The CDR3 coding sequence is TGCGCCAGCAGTGAGACAGGGGGCCACTTAACCTACAATGAGCAGTTCTTC.

The chain couples TRBV12-3 or TRBV12-4 to TRBJ2-1; D is unclear. V lost 3 bases, J lost 5 bases, and 11 bases lay in between. CDR3 length equals 14 residues. The CDR3 protein is CASSFVTRDNEQFF. In DNA, the CDR3 is TGTGCCAGCAGTTTTGTGACGAGAGACAATGAGCAGTTCTTC.

This clonotype was observed a handful of times. The chain combines TRBV9 with TRBJ2-5; 11 bases agree with TRBD2. Trimming at V came to 0 bases and at J to 9 bases, leaving 13 bases not matched to a gene. Germline CDR1 reads SGDLS; CDR2 reads YYNGEE. The length of the CDR3 is 17 residues. CDR3 amino acids: CASSVGLAGTTHGAQYF. CDR3 coding DNA: TGTGCCAGCAGCGTAGGACTAGCGGGGACGACCCACGGAGCCCAGTACTTC.

This clonotype has at least ten counts. The chain couples TRBV24-1 to TRBJ2-2; 7 nucleotides match TRBD1. This CDR3 has 15 amino acids. Germline trimming cut 3 bases from V and 3 bases from J; bases unmatched to any gene: 3. Germline V gene data show CDR1 as KGHDR and CDR2 as SFDVKD. CDR3 sequence (DNA): TGTGCCACCAGTGATGGACAGGTCGACACCGGGGAGCTGTTTTTT. It is translated as CATSDGQVDTGELFF.

This clonotype has more than one count but fewer than ten. The chain employs TRBV20-1 and TRBJ2-7; 8 bases map to TRBD2. The CDR3 extends over 14 amino acids. Germline CDR1 reads DFQATT; CDR2 reads SNEGSKA (reference sequence). Trimming cost V 0 bases and J 9 bases; bases outside gene matches: 10. The CDR3 coding sequence is TGCAGTGCTAGAGATTGGAGTAGCGGGATCGGGCAGTACTTC. This codes for CSARDWSSGIGQYF.

This clonotype was recorded many times. The chain combines TRBV5-6 with TRBJ2-1; D remains unclear. CDR1 and CDR2 from the germline V gene are SGHDT and YYEEEE. V was shortened by 2 bases and J by 4 bases, with 7 bases between the two germline ends. CDR3 length: 13 residues. The CDR3 DNA reads as TGTGCCAGCAGCTTTGGGGATTACAATGAGCAGTTCTTC. Translation gives CASSFGDYNEQFF.

The V and J genes are TRBV14 and TRBJ1-1; D possibly corresponds to TRBD1 (5 bases). This CDR3 region has 13 residues. The V end was cut by 0 bases, the J end by 10 bases, with 12 bases between. Per the germline V gene, CDR1 is SGHDN and CDR2 is FVKESK. The CDR3: CASSQERRGGAFF. The CDR3 region has the DNA TGTGCCAGCAGCCAAGAGAGGAGGGGAGGAGCTTTCTTT.

The J gene is TRBJ2-7, the V gene TRBV5-1, with D possibly matching TRBD1 (5 bases). CDR1 and CDR2 from the germline V gene are SGHRS and YFSETQ. The CDR3 covers 11 residues. Trimming cost V 6 bases and J 4 bases, with 8 bases left between them. The DNA of the CDR3 is TGCGCCAGCACCCAGGGTTACGAGCAGTACTTC. It yields the protein CASTQGYEQYF.

This clonotype was counted only a few times. The rearrangement links TRBV4-2 to TRBJ2-5, with 9 nucleotides matching TRBD2. Germline CDR1 LGHNA, CDR2 YNFKEQ. The V segment lost 1 base and the J segment 5 bases; nucleotides outside the gene matches: 5. The CDR3 spans 15 residues. The CDR3 loop reads CASSQVAGGPETQYF. The CDR3, as DNA: TGTGCCAGCAGCCAAGTGGCGGGAGGGCCTGAGACCCAGTACTTC.

This clonotype was observed many times. This chain joins TRBV5-1 and TRBJ2-3; possible D gene TRBD2, 6 bases. Trimming took 0 bases from V and 5 from J, leaving 7 bases between them. The length of the CDR3 is 13 residues. Per germline, CDR1 SGHRS and CDR2 YFSETQ. CDR3 loop: CASSLAGGDTQYF. In nucleotides, the CDR3 is TGCGCCAGCAGCTTGGCCGGGGGAGATACGCAGTATTTT.